This TCR beta chain originates from a study of T cell changes during pregnancy in multiple sclerosis. The germline gives CDR1 SQVTM, CDR2 ANQGSEA. Trimming pared 5 bases from V and 7 bases from J, leaving 11 bases between. The CDR3 has 12 residues. TCRdb's table, derived via immunoSEQ multiplex PCR, lists solely in-frame clones and lacks some. The sample gives about 76,000 clones, about 90% of which show up once; approximately 1.8% is in the top ten. V is TRBV29-1 and J is TRBJ2-2, with D perhaps matching TRBD1 (6 bases). This clonotype was obtained from a female donor in good health, enrolled as a control in a pregnancy study. The source was peripheral blood, collected in the first trimester of pregnancy. CDR3 DNA sequence: TGCAGCGTTTGGGGGCCCGGCGGGGAGCTGTTTTTT. Protein product: CSVWGPGGELFF.